These 20 T cell receptor beta chains were sequenced from one sample in a study of human T cells and chemical hapten exposure. Using its own MiXCR run on the RACE reads, TCRdb lists one record per CDR3 protein. The sample has about 360,000 distinct CDR3 sequences, roughly 4.8% seen once; the top ten hold 2% to 2.5%. Time point here: patch test 1, 2 weeks after DPC sensitization. Documented treatment: therapeutic diphenylcyclopropenone sensitization with weekly scalp DPC. Material: whole blood, obtained in connection with sensitization to the hapten diphenylcyclopropenone (DPC). These receptors originate from a woman in her forties or fifties with alopecia areata. Some clones in this sample may be carry-over from other donors' samples.

At least ten counts were recorded for this clonotype. The junction and the germline gene differ at one end; a read error may be behind it. The chain joins TRBV5-1 to TRBJ2-3, with D unclear. The CDR3 consists of 11 residues. Germline values: CDR1 SGHRS, CDR2 YFSETQ. The CDR3 bases are TGTGCCAGCAGTTTCCAAGATACGCAGTATTTT. It translates to CASSFQDTQYF. The full variable domain, in which reference TRBV5-1 and TRBJ2-3 provide the parts outside the CDR3, is KAGVTQTPRYLIKTRGQQVTLSCSPISGHRSVSWYQQTPGQGLQFLFEYFSETQRNKGNFPGRFSGRQFSNSRSEMNVSTLELGDSALYLCASSFQDTQYFGPGTRLTVL.

This clonotype was seen repeatedly, ten times or more. This sequence joins TRBV6-6 and TRBJ1-4; D possibly corresponds to TRBD1 (6 bases). The length of the CDR3 is 15 residues. Trimming cost V 3 bases and J 6 bases, with 14 bases left between them. Germline loops: CDR1 MNHNY, CDR2 SVGAGI (reference sequence). The CDR3 coding sequence is TGTGCCAGCAGTTATTCCCCAGGGGACCATGAAAAACTGTTTTTT. Its translation is CASSYSPGDHEKLFF.

This clonotype was counted ten times or more. The CDR3 DNA follows: TGCAGTGCTAACCAGGGGAACGAGCAGTACTTC. This encodes CSANQGNEQYF. V is TRBV20-1 and J is TRBJ2-7; possible D gene TRBD1, 6 bases. The V gene's germline CDR1 is DFQATT and CDR2 SNEGSKA (reference sequence). V lost 4 bases and J 5 bases, leaving 9 bases between the germline ends. The length of the CDR3 is 11 residues.

The V call is TRBV5-1, the J call TRBJ2-7; D is unclear. The germline gives CDR1 SGHRS, CDR2 YFSETQ. This CDR3 spans 15 amino acids. Trimming removed 6 bases from V and 1 base from J, with 17 bases in between. The CDR3 reads CASTSGGVLSYEQYF. CDR3 DNA sequence: TGCGCCAGCACCTCTGGCGGCGTTCTGTCCTACGAGCAGTACTTC. Complete variable domain (other parts from reference TRBV5-1 and TRBJ2-7): KAGVTQTPRYLIKTRGQQVTLSCSPISGHRSVSWYQQTPGQGLQFLFEYFSETQRNKGNFPGRFSGRQFSNSRSEMNVSTLELGDSALYLCASTSGGVLSYEQYFGPGTRLTVT.

This clonotype was counted at least ten times. J is TRBJ2-1 and V is TRBV12-3 or TRBV12-4; TRBD2 agrees at 7 bases. There are 15 residues in the CDR3. Trimming at V came to 5 bases and at J to 0 bases, leaving 4 bases not matched to a gene. The CDR3 sequence is CASSPSGASYNEQFF. The CDR3 DNA follows: TGTGCCAGCAGTCCGAGCGGGGCCTCCTACAATGAGCAGTTCTTC.

The table lists this clonotype with many counts. CDR3 nucleotide sequence: TGTGCCAGCAGCTCGGGGACAGGGAGTTCAGATACGCAGTATTTT. Protein product: CASSSGTGSSDTQYF. The rearrangement links TRBV7-7 to TRBJ2-3; 9 bases align to TRBD1. Germline V CDR1 and CDR2: SSHAT, FNYEAQ (reference sequence). CDR3 length: 15 residues. V dropped 4 bases and J dropped 4; count of bases not matched to a gene: 6.

The chain joins TRBV20-1 to TRBJ2-3; unclear D gene. CDR3 length: 14 amino acids. Trimming pared 6 bases from V and 4 bases from J, leaving 17 bases between. Germline V CDR1 and CDR2: DFQATT, SNEGSKA (reference sequence). CDR3 protein: CSAPLSVRPDTQYF. Written as DNA, the CDR3 is TGCAGTGCCCCTCTATCCGTCCGTCCAGATACGCAGTATTTT.

This clonotype turned up a few times. V gene TRBV12-3 or TRBV12-4 combines with J gene TRBJ2-1; 12 bases agree with TRBD2. CDR3 size: 15 residues. The junction had 7 bases not matched to a gene; V was cut back by 8 bases and J by 5 bases. The CDR3 loop reads CASGQTSGGNNEQFF. CDR3 DNA: TGTGCCAGCGGACAAACTAGCGGGGGGAACAATGAGCAGTTCTTC.

This clonotype was counted many times. V and J are TRBV12-3 or TRBV12-4 and TRBJ2-1; possibly TRBD2 for D (6 bases). CDR3 length: 13 residues. Trimming removed 5 bases at V and 14 bases at J, with 19 bases between. This CDR3 reads CASSGFGGTSEFF. The DNA of the CDR3 is TGTGCCAGCAGTGGCTTTGGAGGGACGAGCGAGTTCTTC.

V gene TRBV20-1 combines with J gene TRBJ1-4; D is undetermined. CDR3 size: 11 residues. V lost 6 bases and J lost 13, with 15 bases in between. The V gene's germline CDR1 is DFQATT and CDR2 SNEGSKA (reference sequence). The CDR3 loop reads CSASSQSRLFF. In nucleotides, the CDR3 is TGCAGTGCCTCGAGTCAGTCGAGACTGTTTTTT.

This clonotype has a handful of counts. The chain employs TRBV29-1 and TRBJ1-1; no reliable D call. The V gene's germline CDR1 is SQVTM and CDR2 ANQGSEA. Trimming took off 7 bases at V and 4 bases at J, with 13 bases between the two ends. The CDR3 is made up of 12 amino acids. The CDR3 here is CSGSRAGTEAFF. CDR3 nucleotides: TGCAGCGGGAGCCGGGCCGGCACTGAAGCTTTCTTT.

This clonotype was found a few times. The chain recombines TRBV20-1 with TRBJ1-2; no firm D call. Trimming took off 3 bases at V and 0 bases at J, with 14 bases between the two ends. Germline V CDR1 and CDR2: DFQATT, SNEGSKA (reference sequence). CDR3 length: 15 residues. CDR3 sequence (DNA): TGCAGTGCTAGGAATTTCCTCTCCGCTAACTATGGCTACACCTTC. It is translated as CSARNFLSANYGYTF.

This clonotype was picked up many times. The genes are TRBV20-1 and TRBJ1-1; no clear D gene. The V end was cut by 3 bases, the J end by 0 bases, with 8 bases between. The CDR3 extends over 13 amino acids. The germline V gene has CDR1 DFQATT and CDR2 SNEGSKA (reference sequence). The DNA of the CDR3 is TGCAGTGCTAGTACTGGGTTGAACACTGAAGCTTTCTTT. Amino acids: CSASTGLNTEAFF.

This clonotype has just a few counts. This chain connects TRBV7-2 to TRBJ1-4; no firm D call. V was pared by 1 base and J by 13 bases, with 16 bases between. The CDR3 loop spans 14 amino acids. The V gene's germline CDR1 is SGHTA and CDR2 FQGNSA. The CDR3 sequence is CASSLGVTFFGLFF. The CDR3 DNA reads TGTGCCAGCAGCTTAGGGGTGACTTTTTTTGGACTGTTTTTT.

With respect to this clonotype: Being one base from a much bigger clone, this may be a read error. CDR3 amino acids: CASSIEGGARTDTQYF. The CDR3 bases are TGTGCCAGCAGCATTGAGGGCGGGGCCCGCACAGATACGCAGTATTTT. This chain uses TRBV9 with TRBJ2-3; tentatively, D is TRBD2 (6 bases). Deletions cut 4 bases from V and 1 base from J, with 16 bases between. The CDR3 is 16 residues long. Germline loops: CDR1 SGDLS, CDR2 YYNGEE.

The sample holds many counts of this clonotype. V and J are TRBV6-5 and TRBJ2-1; 10 positions agree with TRBD2. CDR1 is MNHEY and CDR2 is SVGAGI in the germline V gene. The CDR3 length is 14 residues. The V and J ends lost 7 bases and 5 bases, in that order; junction bases with no gene match: 5. CDR3 DNA: TGTGCCAGCACTACTAGCGGGAACAACAATGAGCAGTTCTTC. Its translation is CASTTSGNNNEQFF.

CDR3 sequence (DNA): TGTGCCAGCACGCGGGATACGCAGTATTTT. This translates into CASTRDTQYF. V usage is TRBV27 and J usage is TRBJ2-3; D unclear. Germline-derived CDR1 and CDR2 are MNHEY and SMNVEV (reference sequence). V was shortened by 7 bases and J by 6 bases, with 5 bases between the two germline ends. This CDR3 spans 10 amino acids.

This clonotype was seen many times. This chain joins TRBV6-1 and TRBJ2-1, with 12 bases aligning to TRBD2. The CDR3 runs to 16 residues. Germline-derived CDR1 and CDR2 are MNHNS and SASEGT. The V segment lost 0 bases and the J segment 9 bases; nucleotides outside the gene matches: 6. CDR3 nucleotide sequence: TGTGCCAGCAGTGAAGCGGGGCTAGCGGGAGGGGGTGAGCAGTTCTTC. This encodes CASSEAGLAGGGEQFF.

J is TRBJ1-5 and V is TRBV7-8; no clear D gene. Germline CDR1 SGHVS, CDR2 FQNEAQ. The CDR3 is 16 residues long. V was shortened by 1 base and J by 3 bases, with 13 bases between the two germline ends. The CDR3 DNA reads TGTGCCAGCAGCTTAGGAACTAGTTTAGTCAATCAGCCCCAGCATTTT. Its protein product is CASSLGTSLVNQPQHF.

The chain links TRBV18 to TRBJ2-7; D is possibly TRBD1 (5 bases). Germline lookup yields CDR1 KGHSH and CDR2 LQKENI. The CDR3 sequence is 15 residues long. V was trimmed by 2 bases and J by 7 bases, leaving 18 bases between them. CDR3 region: CASSPFRAGSREQYF. The CDR3 DNA is TGTGCCAGCTCACCATTCAGGGCCGGATCGAGGGAGCAGTACTTC.